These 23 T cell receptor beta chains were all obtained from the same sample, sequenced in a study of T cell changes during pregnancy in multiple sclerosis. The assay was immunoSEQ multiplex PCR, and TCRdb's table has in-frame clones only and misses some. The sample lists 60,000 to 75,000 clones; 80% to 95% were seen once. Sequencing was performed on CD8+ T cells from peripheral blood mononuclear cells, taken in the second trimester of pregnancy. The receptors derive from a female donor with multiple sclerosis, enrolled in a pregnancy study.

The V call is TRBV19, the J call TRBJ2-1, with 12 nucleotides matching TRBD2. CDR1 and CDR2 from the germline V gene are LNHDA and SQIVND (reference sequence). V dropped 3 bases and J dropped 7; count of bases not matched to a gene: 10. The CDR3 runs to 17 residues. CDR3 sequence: CASSIPTSGRNRNEQFF. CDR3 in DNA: TGTGCCAGTAGTATCCCCACTAGCGGGAGGAACCGTAATGAGCAGTTCTTC.

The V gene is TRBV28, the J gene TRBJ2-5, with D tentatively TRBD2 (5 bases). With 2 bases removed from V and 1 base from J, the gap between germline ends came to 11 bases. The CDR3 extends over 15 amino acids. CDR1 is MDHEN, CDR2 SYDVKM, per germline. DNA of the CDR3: TGTGCCAGCAGTTTAAGGAAAGCGGTCCAAGAGACCCAGTACTTC. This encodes CASSLRKAVQETQYF.

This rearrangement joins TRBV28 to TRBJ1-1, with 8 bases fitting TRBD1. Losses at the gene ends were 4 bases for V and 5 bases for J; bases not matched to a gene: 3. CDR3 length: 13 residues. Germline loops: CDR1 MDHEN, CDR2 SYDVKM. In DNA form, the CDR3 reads TGTGCCAGCAGTTCGCAGGGGGCAACTGAAGCTTTCTTT. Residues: CASSSQGATEAFF.

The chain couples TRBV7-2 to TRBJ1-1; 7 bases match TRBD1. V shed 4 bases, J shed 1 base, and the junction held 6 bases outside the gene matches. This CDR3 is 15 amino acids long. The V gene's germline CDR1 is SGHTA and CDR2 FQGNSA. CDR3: CASSSRQGSNTEAFF. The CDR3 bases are TGTGCCAGCAGCTCCCGACAGGGATCGAACACTGAAGCTTTCTTT.

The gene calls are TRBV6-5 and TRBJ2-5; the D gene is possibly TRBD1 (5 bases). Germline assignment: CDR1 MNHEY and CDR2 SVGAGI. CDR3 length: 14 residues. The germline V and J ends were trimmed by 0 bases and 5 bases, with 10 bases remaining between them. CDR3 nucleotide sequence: TGTGCCAGCAGTTACTCGGGGCTGAGGGAGACCCAGTACTTC. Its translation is CASSYSGLRETQYF.

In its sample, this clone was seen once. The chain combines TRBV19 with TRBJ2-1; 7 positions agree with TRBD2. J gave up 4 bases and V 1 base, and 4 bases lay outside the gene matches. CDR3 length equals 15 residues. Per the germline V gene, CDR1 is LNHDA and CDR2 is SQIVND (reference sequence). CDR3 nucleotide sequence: TGTGCCAGTAGTATAGGTCCTAGCGGTTACAATGAGCAGTTCTTC. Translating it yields CASSIGPSGYNEQFF.

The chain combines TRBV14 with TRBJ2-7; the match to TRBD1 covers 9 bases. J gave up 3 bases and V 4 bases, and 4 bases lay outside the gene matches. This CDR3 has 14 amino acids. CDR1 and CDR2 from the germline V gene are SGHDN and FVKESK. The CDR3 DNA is TGTGCCAGCAGCCCGGGACAGGGAGGCTACGAGCAGTACTTC. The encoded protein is CASSPGQGGYEQYF. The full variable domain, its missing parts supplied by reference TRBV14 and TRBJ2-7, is EAGVTQFPSHSVIEKGQTVTLRCDPISGHDNLYWYRRVMGKEIKFLLHFVKESKQDESGMPNNRFLAERTGGTYSTLKVQPAELEDSGVYFCASSPGQGGYEQYFGPGTRLTVT.

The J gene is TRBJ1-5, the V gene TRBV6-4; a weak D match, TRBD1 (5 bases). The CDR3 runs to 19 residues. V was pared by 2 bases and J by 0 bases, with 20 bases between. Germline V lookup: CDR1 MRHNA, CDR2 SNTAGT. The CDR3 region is CASSDPFFRQTHSNQPQHF. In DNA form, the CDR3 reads TGTGCCAGCAGTGACCCCTTCTTCAGACAGACTCATAGCAATCAGCCCCAGCATTTT.

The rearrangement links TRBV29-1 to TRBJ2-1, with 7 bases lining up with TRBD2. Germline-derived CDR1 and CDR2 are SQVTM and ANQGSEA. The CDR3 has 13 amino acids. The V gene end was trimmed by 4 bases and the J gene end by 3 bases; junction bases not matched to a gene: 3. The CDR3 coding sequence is TGCAGCGTTGGGACTAGTGACTACAATGAGCAGTTCTTC. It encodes CSVGTSDYNEQFF.

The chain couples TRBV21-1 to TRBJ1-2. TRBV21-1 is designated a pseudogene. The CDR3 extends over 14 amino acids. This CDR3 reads CASSPMKRNYGYTF. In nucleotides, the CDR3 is TGTGCCAGCAGCCCAATGAAGCGTAACTATGGCTACACCTTC.

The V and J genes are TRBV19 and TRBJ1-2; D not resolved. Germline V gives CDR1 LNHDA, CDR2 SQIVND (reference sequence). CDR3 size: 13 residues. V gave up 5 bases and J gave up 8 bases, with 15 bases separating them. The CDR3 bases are TGTGCCAGTAGTGTCCGACGGGTGAGAGGCTACACCTTC. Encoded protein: CASSVRRVRGYTF.

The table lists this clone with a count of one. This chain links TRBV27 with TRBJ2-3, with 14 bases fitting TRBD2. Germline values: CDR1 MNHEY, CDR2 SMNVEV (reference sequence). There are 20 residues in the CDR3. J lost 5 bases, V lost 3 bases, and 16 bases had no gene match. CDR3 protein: CASSFLGLAGEKKAQDTQYF. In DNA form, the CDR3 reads TGTGCCAGCAGTTTCCTGGGACTAGCGGGAGAGAAGAAGGCACAAGATACGCAGTATTTT.

Here the CDR3 reads CASSPKTGYNEQFF. Written as DNA, the CDR3 is TGTGCCAGCTCACCAAAGACAGGCTACAATGAGCAGTTCTTC. The chain uses TRBV18 and TRBJ2-1; tentative D call: TRBD1 (6 bases). Germline CDR1 reads KGHSH; CDR2 reads LQKENI. Deletions cut 2 bases from V and 3 bases from J, with 8 bases between. CDR3 length: 14 amino acids.

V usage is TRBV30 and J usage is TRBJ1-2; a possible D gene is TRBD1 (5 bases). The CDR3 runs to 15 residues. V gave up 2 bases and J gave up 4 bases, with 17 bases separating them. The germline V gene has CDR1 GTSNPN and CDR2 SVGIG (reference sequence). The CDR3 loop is CAWSSLAREVYGYTF. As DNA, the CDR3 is TGTGCCTGGAGTTCTCTTGCCAGGGAAGTCTATGGCTACACCTTC.

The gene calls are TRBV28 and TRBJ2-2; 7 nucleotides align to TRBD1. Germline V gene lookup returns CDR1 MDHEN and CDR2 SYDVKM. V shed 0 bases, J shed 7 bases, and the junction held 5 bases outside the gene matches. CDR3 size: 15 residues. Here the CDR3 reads CASSLWDRPVGELFF. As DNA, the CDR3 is TGTGCCAGCAGTTTATGGGACAGGCCGGTCGGGGAGCTGTTTTTT.

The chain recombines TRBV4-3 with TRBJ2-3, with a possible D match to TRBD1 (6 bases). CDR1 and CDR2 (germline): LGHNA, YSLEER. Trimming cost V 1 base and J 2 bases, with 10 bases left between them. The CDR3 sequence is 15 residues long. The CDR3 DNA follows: TGCGCCAGCAGCCAAGGGGCAGGGGTCACAGATACGCAGTATTTT. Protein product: CASSQGAGVTDTQYF.

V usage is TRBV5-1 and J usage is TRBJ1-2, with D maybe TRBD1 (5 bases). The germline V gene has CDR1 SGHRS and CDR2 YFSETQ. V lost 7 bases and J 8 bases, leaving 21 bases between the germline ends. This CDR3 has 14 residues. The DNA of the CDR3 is TGCGCCAGCGGAGGGGTCAAGGTATCGTTCGGCTACACCTTC. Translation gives CASGGVKVSFGYTF. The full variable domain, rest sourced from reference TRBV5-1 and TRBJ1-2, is KAGVTQTPRYLIKTRGQQVTLSCSPISGHRSVSWYQQTPGQGLQFLFEYFSETQRNKGNFPGRFSGRQFSNSRSEMNVSTLELGDSALYLCASGGVKVSFGYTFGSGTRLTVV.

The CDR3 region is CASSQVRGRTEAFF. DNA of the CDR3: TGCGCCAGCAGCCAAGTCAGGGGGCGGACTGAAGCTTTCTTT. This rearrangement joins TRBV4-3 to TRBJ1-1; 8 bases agree with TRBD1. J was trimmed by 5 bases and V by 1 base; bases with no gene match: 3. CDR1 and CDR2 from the germline V gene are LGHNA and YSLEER. This CDR3 has 14 amino acids.

This CDR3 reads CASSSGLGYEQYF. The CDR3 DNA follows: TGCGCCAGCAGCTCTGGACTAGGCTACGAGCAGTACTTC. The chain combines TRBV5-1 with TRBJ2-7; 7 bases map to TRBD2. Per germline, CDR1 SGHRS and CDR2 YFSETQ. CDR3 size: 13 residues. After removal of 3 bases from V and 3 bases from J, the junction contained 3 bases not matched to a gene.

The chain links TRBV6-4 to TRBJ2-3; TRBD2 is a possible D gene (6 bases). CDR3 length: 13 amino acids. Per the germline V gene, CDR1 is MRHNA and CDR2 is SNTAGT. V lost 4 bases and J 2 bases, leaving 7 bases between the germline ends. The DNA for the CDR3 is TGTGCCAGCAGTGGCGGGGACACAGATACGCAGTATTTT. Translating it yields CASSGGDTDTQYF.

The CDR3 nucleotides are TGTGCTAGTGGTTTGGTACTAGCGGGATCCTACAATGAGCAGTTCTTC. This sequence encodes CASGLVLAGSYNEQFF. This chain links TRBV12-5 with TRBJ2-1, with 10 bases that match TRBD2. This CDR3 is 16 amino acids long. J lost 1 base, V lost 0 bases, and 0 bases had no gene match. Germline V gives CDR1 LGHNT, CDR2 FRNRAP.

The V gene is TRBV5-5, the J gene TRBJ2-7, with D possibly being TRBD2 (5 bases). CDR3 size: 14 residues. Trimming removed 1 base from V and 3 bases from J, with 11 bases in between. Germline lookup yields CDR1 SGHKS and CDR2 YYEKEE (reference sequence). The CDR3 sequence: CASSLSWGVYEQYF. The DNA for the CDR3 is TGTGCCAGCAGCTTGTCGTGGGGAGTCTACGAGCAGTACTTC.

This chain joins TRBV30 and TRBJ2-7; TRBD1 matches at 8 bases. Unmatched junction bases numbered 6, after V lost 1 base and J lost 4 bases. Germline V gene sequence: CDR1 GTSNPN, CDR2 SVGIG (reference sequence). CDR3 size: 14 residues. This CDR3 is CAWSGGTGRYEQYF. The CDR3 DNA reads TGTGCCTGGAGTGGGGGGACAGGCAGATACGAGCAGTACTTC.